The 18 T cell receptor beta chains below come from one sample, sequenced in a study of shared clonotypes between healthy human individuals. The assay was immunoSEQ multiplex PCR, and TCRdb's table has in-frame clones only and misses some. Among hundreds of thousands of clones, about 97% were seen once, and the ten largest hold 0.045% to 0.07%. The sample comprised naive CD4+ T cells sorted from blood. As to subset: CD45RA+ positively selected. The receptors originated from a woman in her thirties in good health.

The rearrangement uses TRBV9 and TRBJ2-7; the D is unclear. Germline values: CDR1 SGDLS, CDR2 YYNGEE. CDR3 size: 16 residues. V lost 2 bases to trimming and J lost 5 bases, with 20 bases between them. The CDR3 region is CASSVNLTPPQHEQYF. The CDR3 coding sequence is TGTGCCAGCAGCGTTAATTTGACTCCTCCACAACACGAGCAGTACTTC.

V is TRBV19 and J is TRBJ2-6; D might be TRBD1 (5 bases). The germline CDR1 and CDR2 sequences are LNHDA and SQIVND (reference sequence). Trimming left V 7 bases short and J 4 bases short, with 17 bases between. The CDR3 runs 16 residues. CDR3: CASKRGEEPGANVLTF. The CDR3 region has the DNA TGTGCCAGTAAAAGGGGCGAGGAACCAGGGGCCAACGTCCTGACTTTC.

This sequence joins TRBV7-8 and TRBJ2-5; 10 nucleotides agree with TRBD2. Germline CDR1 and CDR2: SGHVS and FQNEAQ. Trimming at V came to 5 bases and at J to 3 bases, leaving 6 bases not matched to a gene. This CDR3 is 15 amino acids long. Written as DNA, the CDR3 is TGTGCCAGCAGCCACCGCCTAGCGGGAGAAGAGACCCAGTACTTC. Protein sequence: CASSHRLAGEETQYF.

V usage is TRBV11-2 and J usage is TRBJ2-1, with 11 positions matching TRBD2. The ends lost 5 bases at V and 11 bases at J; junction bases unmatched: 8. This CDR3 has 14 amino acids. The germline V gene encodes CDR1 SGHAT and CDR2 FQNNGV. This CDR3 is CASSMVLAGGKQFF. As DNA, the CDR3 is TGTGCCAGCAGCATGGTCCTAGCGGGAGGTAAGCAGTTCTTC. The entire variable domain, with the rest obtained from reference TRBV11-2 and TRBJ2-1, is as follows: EAGVAQSPRYKIIEKRQSVAFWCNPISGHATLYWYQQILGQGPKLLIQFQNNGVVDDSQLPKDRFSAERLKGVDSTLKIQPAKLEDSAVYLCASSMVLAGGKQFFGPGTRLTVL.

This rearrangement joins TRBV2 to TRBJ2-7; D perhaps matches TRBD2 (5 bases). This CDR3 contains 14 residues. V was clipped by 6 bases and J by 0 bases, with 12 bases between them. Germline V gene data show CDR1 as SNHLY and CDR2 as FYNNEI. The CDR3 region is CASRGSRNSYEQYF. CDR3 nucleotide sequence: TGTGCCAGCAGAGGGAGCAGGAACTCCTACGAGCAGTACTTC.

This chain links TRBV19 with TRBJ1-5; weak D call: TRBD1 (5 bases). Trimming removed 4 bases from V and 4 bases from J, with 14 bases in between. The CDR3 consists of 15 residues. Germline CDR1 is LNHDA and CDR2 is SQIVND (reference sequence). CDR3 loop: CASSRGSPTNQPQHF. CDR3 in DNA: TGTGCCAGTAGTAGGGGCTCGCCCACTAATCAGCCCCAGCATTTT.

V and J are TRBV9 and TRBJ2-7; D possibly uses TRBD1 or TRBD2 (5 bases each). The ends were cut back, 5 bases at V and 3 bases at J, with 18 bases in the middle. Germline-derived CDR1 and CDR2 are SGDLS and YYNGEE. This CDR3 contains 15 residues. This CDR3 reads CASSVRSGPLYEQYF. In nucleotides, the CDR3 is TGTGCCAGCAGTGTGAGATCGGGACCTCTCTACGAGCAGTACTTC.

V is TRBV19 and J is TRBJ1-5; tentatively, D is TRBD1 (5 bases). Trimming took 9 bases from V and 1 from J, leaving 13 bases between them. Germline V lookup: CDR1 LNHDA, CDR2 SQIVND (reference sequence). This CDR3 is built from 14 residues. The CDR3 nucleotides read TGTGCCAGCCGTAGGGGTCAGAGCAATCAGCCCCAGCATTTT. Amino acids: CASRRGQSNQPQHF. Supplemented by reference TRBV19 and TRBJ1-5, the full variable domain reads DGGITQSPKYLFRKEGQNVTLSCEQNLNHDAMYWYRQDPGQGLRLIYYSQIVNDFQKGDIAEGYSVSREKKESFPLTVTSAQKNPTAFYLCASRRGQSNQPQHFGDGTRLSIL.

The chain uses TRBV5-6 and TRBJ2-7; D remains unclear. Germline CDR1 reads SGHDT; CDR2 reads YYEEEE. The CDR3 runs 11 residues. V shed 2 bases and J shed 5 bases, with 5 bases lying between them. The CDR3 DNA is TGTGCCAGCAGCTTCCGCGACGAGCAGTACTTC. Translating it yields CASSFRDEQYF.

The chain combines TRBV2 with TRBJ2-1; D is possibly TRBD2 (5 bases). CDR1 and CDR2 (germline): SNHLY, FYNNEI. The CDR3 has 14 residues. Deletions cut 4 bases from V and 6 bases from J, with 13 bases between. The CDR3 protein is CASSVNSVLNEQFF. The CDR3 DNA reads TGTGCCAGCAGTGTCAATAGCGTCCTCAATGAGCAGTTCTTC.

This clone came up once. CDR3 sequence: CASSPPGLAGTYEQYF. Written as DNA, the CDR3 is TGCGCCAGCAGCCCACCGGGACTAGCGGGAACCTACGAGCAGTACTTC. The chain couples TRBV5-1 to TRBJ2-7; the match to TRBD2 covers 13 bases. The V gene's germline CDR1 is SGHRS and CDR2 YFSETQ. CDR3 length: 16 amino acids. V trimming: 4 bases; J trimming: 2 bases; junction bases outside the gene matches: 6.

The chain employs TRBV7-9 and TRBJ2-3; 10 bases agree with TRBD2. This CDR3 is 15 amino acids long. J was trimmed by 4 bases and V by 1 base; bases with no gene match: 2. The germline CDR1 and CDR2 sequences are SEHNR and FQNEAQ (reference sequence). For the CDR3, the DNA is TGTGCCAGCAGCTTAGGAAGCGGGAGGGCAGATACGCAGTATTTT. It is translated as CASSLGSGRADTQYF.

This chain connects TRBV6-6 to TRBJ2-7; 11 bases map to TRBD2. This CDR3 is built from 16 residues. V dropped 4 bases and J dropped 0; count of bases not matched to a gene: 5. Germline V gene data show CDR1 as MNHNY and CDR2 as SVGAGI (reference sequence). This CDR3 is CASSSHGTSGSYEQYF. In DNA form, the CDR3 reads TGTGCCAGCAGTTCGCACGGGACTAGCGGCTCCTACGAGCAGTACTTC.

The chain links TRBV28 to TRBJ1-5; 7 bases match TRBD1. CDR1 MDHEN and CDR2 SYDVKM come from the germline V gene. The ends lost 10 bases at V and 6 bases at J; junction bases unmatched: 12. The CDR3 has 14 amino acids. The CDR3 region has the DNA TGTGCCACCAACCGTCAGGGGGGAAGTCAGCCCCAGCATTTT. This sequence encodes CATNRQGGSQPQHF.

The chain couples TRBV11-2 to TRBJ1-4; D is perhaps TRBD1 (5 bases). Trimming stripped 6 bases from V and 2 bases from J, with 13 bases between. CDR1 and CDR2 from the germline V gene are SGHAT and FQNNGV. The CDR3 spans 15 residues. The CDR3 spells CASSPGGGTNEKLFF. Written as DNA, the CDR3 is TGTGCCAGCAGTCCCGGGGGTGGGACTAATGAAAAACTGTTTTTT.

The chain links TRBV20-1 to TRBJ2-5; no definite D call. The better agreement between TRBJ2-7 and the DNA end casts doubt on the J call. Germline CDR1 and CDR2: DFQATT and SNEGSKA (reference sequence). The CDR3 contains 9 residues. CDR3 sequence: CSAGREQYF. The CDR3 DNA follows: TGCAGCGCTGGCCGCGAGCAGTACTTC.

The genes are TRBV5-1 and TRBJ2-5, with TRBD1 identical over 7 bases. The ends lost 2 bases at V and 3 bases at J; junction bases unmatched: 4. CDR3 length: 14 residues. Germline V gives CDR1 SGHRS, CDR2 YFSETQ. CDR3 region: CASSFLDREETQYF. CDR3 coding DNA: TGCGCCAGCAGCTTTCTTGACAGGGAAGAGACCCAGTACTTC. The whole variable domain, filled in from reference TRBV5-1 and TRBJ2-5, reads KAGVTQTPRYLIKTRGQQVTLSCSPISGHRSVSWYQQTPGQGLQFLFEYFSETQRNKGNFPGRFSGRQFSNSRSEMNVSTLELGDSALYLCASSFLDREETQYFGPGTRLLVL.

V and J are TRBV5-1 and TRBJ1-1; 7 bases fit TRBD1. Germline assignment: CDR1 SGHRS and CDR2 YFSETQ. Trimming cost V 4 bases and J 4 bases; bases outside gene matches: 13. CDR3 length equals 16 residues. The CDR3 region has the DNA TGCGCCAGCAGCCCAAAGACAGGGCTGCTAAGCACTGAAGCTTTCTTT. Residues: CASSPKTGLLSTEAFF.